Below, 21 T cell receptor beta chains from the same sample are listed, as sequenced in a study of OX40 agonist ivuxolimab in advanced cancers. Here immunoSEQ multiplex PCR was the method, and the copy in TCRdb shows in-frame clones only, minus some. The table has 45,000 to 50,000 clones, around 79% seen once. The sequenced sample was CD4+ or CD8+ T cells sorted from blood, obtained in a trial of the OX40 agonist ivuxolimab. Receptor source: an adult with an advanced solid tumor such as melanoma, head and neck, liver or kidney cancer.

V usage is TRBV11-3 and J usage is TRBJ2-3; 7 bases are shared with TRBD1. Trimming cost V 5 bases and J 3 bases; bases outside gene matches: 5. This CDR3 is 14 amino acids long. Germline lookup yields CDR1 SGHNT and CDR2 YENEEA. CDR3 nucleotide sequence: TGTGCCAGCAGCCCAGGCAGGGGGACAGATACGCAGTATTTT. It codes for CASSPGRGTDTQYF. Together with reference TRBV11-3 and TRBJ2-3, the CDR3 gives the full variable domain: EAGVVQSPRYKIIEKKQPVAFWCNPISGHNTLYWYLQNLGQGPELLIRYENEEAVDDSQLPKDRFSAERLKGVDSTLKIQPAELGDSAVYLCASSPGRGTDTQYFGPGTRLTVL.

V gene TRBV11-2 combines with J gene TRBJ2-3; tentative D call: TRBD1 (6 bases). Trimming left V 7 bases short and J 0 bases short, with 20 bases between. CDR1 and CDR2 (germline): SGHAT, FQNNGV. This CDR3 spans 17 amino acids. CDR3 nucleotide sequence: TGTGCCAGCACCCCCGGTAGTTGGGACATCAGCACAGATACGCAGTATTTT. Its protein is CASTPGSWDISTDTQYF. Full variable domain (outside the CDR3, taken from reference TRBV11-2 and TRBJ2-3): EAGVAQSPRYKIIEKRQSVAFWCNPISGHATLYWYQQILGQGPKLLIQFQNNGVVDDSQLPKDRFSAERLKGVDSTLKIQPAKLEDSAVYLCASTPGSWDISTDTQYFGPGTRLTVL.

The V and J genes are TRBV5-6 and TRBJ1-1; a weak D match, TRBD1 (5 bases). Trimming shortened V by 4 bases and J by 5 bases, and 18 bases separated the two germline ends. The CDR3 has 15 amino acids. Germline V gene sequence: CDR1 SGHDT, CDR2 YYEEEE. The CDR3 loop reads CASSLEGRATTEAFF. In DNA, the CDR3 is TGTGCCAGCAGCCTTGAAGGCAGGGCGACTACTGAAGCTTTCTTT. Filled out from reference TRBV5-6 and TRBJ1-1, the complete variable domain reads DAGVTQSPTHLIKTRGQQVTLRCSPKSGHDTVSWYQQALGQGPQFIFQYYEEEERQRGNFPDRFSGHQFPNYSSELNVNALLLGDSALYLCASSLEGRATTEAFFGQGTRLTVV.

This chain uses TRBV6-5 with TRBJ2-5; TRBD1 agrees at 7 bases. The V segment lost 6 bases and the J segment 2 bases; nucleotides outside the gene matches: 3. Germline CDR1 is MNHEY and CDR2 is SVGAGI. The length of the CDR3 is 13 residues. The CDR3 reads CASRGTEQETQYF. For the CDR3, the DNA is TGTGCCAGCAGGGGGACAGAACAAGAGACCCAGTACTTC.

In this sample, this clone turned up many times. The rearrangement joins TRBV7-2 to TRBJ2-7, with D possibly TRBD1 on 6 matching bases. V was trimmed by 1 base and J by 0 bases, leaving 10 bases between them. Germline V gives CDR1 SGHTA, CDR2 FQGNSA. The CDR3 totals 15 residues. CDR3 bases: TGTGCCAGCAGCTTAGTTGGCAGGGGCTCCTACGAGCAGTACTTC. It is translated as CASSLVGRGSYEQYF.

The V gene is TRBV14, the J gene TRBJ1-5; TRBD1 is a possible D gene (5 bases). Trimming cost V 1 base and J 7 bases, with 14 bases left between them. This CDR3 is 15 amino acids long. Germline lookup yields CDR1 SGHDN and CDR2 FVKESK. CDR3 sequence (DNA): TGTGCCAGCAGCCAAGGGCAGGACGACAGCCAGCCCCAGCATTTT. Its protein is CASSQGQDDSQPQHF.

Regarding this clone: This sample includes further DNA sequences coding for the same CDR3. This sequence joins TRBV5-1 and TRBJ1-3; D not resolved. This CDR3 region has 13 residues. Germline V gene sequence: CDR1 SGHRS, CDR2 YFSETQ. Deletions cut 2 bases from V and 1 base from J, with 4 bases between. The CDR3 loop reads CASSFASGNTIYF. In nucleotides, the CDR3 is TGCGCCAGCAGCTTTGCGTCTGGAAACACCATATATTTT.

The V and J genes are TRBV7-2 and TRBJ2-7, with 7 bases aligning to TRBD1. V shed 4 bases and J 0 bases; nucleotides not matched to a gene: 9. CDR1 is SGHTA, CDR2 FQGNSA, per germline. This CDR3 is 16 amino acids long. The CDR3 protein is CASSWEPGQSSYEQYF. The DNA of the CDR3 is TGTGCCAGCAGCTGGGAACCGGGACAGAGCTCCTACGAGCAGTACTTC.

This rearrangement joins TRBV21-1 to TRBJ1-4; the table's D call, TRBD1, was not checked against the DNA. TRBV21-1 has pseudogene status. There are 14 residues in the CDR3. CDR3 sequence reads: CASSYQGPSEKLFF. DNA of the CDR3: TGTGCCAGCAGCTACCAGGGGCCTTCGGAAAAACTGTTTTTT.

The gene calls are TRBV6-6 and TRBJ1-6, with 8 bases that match TRBD1. Germline CDR1 is MNHNY and CDR2 is SVGAGI (reference sequence). V shed 2 bases and J 5 bases; nucleotides not matched to a gene: 2. This CDR3 has 15 amino acids. CDR3 in DNA: TGTGCCAGCAGTTACACGACAGGGGATAATTCACCCCTCCACTTT. Its translation: CASSYTTGDNSPLHF.

The chain carries TRBV5-6 and TRBJ1-2; no definite D call. Trimming pared 0 bases from V and 7 bases from J, leaving 7 bases between. CDR1 is SGHDT and CDR2 is YYEEEE in the germline V gene. The CDR3 length is 12 residues. In DNA, the CDR3 is TGTGCCAGCAGCTTGGTTGAGGCTGGCTACACCTTC. As protein: CASSLVEAGYTF.

CDR3 in amino acids: CASRGRNTEAFF. In DNA, the CDR3 is TGTGCCAGCAGGGGGCGGAACACTGAAGCTTTCTTT. The rearrangement joins TRBV28 to TRBJ1-1; D perhaps matches TRBD1 (5 bases). Looked up from germline, CDR1 is MDHEN and CDR2 is SYDVKM. The CDR3 has 12 amino acids. Between the trimmed V and J ends, which lost 6 bases and 1 base, there was a span of 6 bases.

The chain is built from TRBV29-1 and TRBJ1-3; the D is unclear. Germline CDR1 is SQVTM and CDR2 is ANQGSEA. There are 14 residues in the CDR3. As DNA, the CDR3 is TGCGGAGGGAAGGCCCCAAACTCTGGAAACACCATATATTTT. Its protein is CGGKAPNSGNTIYF. The complete variable domain, with remaining parts taken from reference TRBV29-1 and TRBJ1-3, reads SAVISQKPSRDICQRGTSLTIQCQVDSQVTMMFWYRQQPGQSLTLIATANQGSEATYESGFVIDKFPISRPNLTFSTLTVSNMSPEDSSIYLCGGKAPNSGNTIYFGEGSWLTVV.

The chain links TRBV7-9 to TRBJ2-1; possible D gene TRBD1, 7 bases. This CDR3 comprises 12 residues. CDR1 is SEHNR, CDR2 FQNEAQ, per germline (reference sequence). Trimming took 5 bases from V and 9 from J, leaving 11 bases between them. Written as DNA, the CDR3 is TGTGCCAGCAGCGGAGGGGGCTCTGAGCAGTTCTTC. As protein: CASSGGGSEQFF.

By share, this clone counts as medium-sized. This specimen includes other DNA sequences encoding the same CDR3. The V and J genes are TRBV19 and TRBJ1-6, with 9 bases that match TRBD1. Germline V CDR1 and CDR2: LNHDA, SQIVND (reference sequence). The CDR3 contains 15 residues. V lost 3 bases, J lost 9 bases, and 6 bases stayed unmatched. This chain's CDR3 is CASSIGTGSGSPLHF. CDR3 nucleotide sequence: TGTGCCAGTAGTATTGGGACAGGGAGTGGTTCACCCCTCCACTTT.

This chain uses TRBV30 with TRBJ1-6; 8 bases agree with TRBD1. Germline loops: CDR1 GTSNPN, CDR2 SVGIG (reference sequence). The junction had 9 bases not matched to a gene; V was cut back by 1 base and J by 13 bases. This CDR3 is 14 amino acids long. The CDR3 sequence is CAWSAQGAGLPLHF. For the CDR3, the DNA is TGTGCCTGGAGTGCTCAGGGGGCAGGTTTGCCCCTCCACTTT.

This clone occurred a few times. V usage is TRBV15 and J usage is TRBJ2-1; possibly TRBD2 for D (6 bases). CDR1 is LNHNV, CDR2 YYDKDF, per germline (reference sequence). V was clipped by 0 bases and J by 0 bases, with 12 bases between them. The CDR3 is 17 amino acids. The CDR3 nucleotides are TGTGCCACCAGCAGAGATTCACGGGGGAGCTCCTACAATGAGCAGTTCTTC. Its translation is CATSRDSRGSSYNEQFF.

The V and J genes are TRBV5-6 and TRBJ2-7, with no clear D. This CDR3 contains 14 residues. Germline CDR1 SGHDT, CDR2 YYEEEE. V lost 4 bases to trimming and J lost 2 bases, with 13 bases between them. The CDR3 loop is CASSPLQMAYEQYF. CDR3 coding DNA: TGTGCCAGCAGCCCACTTCAGATGGCCTACGAGCAGTACTTC. The full variable domain, in which reference TRBV5-6 and TRBJ2-7 provide the parts outside the CDR3, is DAGVTQSPTHLIKTRGQQVTLRCSPKSGHDTVSWYQQALGQGPQFIFQYYEEEERQRGNFPDRFSGHQFPNYSSELNVNALLLGDSALYLCASSPLQMAYEQYFGPGTRLTVT.

V and J are TRBV7-9 and TRBJ1-1, with D possibly TRBD1 on 5 matching bases. The V gene lost 0 bases and the J gene lost 5 bases, with 10 bases spanning the gap. The CDR3 has 14 amino acids. Germline CDR1 and CDR2: SEHNR and FQNEAQ (reference sequence). CDR3 sequence reads: CASSLARDFTEAFF. The DNA for the CDR3 is TGTGCCAGCAGCTTAGCCCGGGACTTTACTGAAGCTTTCTTT.

This sequence joins TRBV7-9 and TRBJ2-5; D possibly matches TRBD1 or TRBD2 (5 bases each). Trimming pared 3 bases from V and 4 bases from J, leaving 15 bases between. The length of the CDR3 is 15 residues. Germline assignment: CDR1 SEHNR and CDR2 FQNEAQ (reference sequence). This CDR3 reads CASSFWDAGRETQYF. CDR3 in DNA: TGTGCCAGCAGCTTTTGGGACGCAGGTCGAGAGACCCAGTACTTC.

The rearrangement uses TRBV29-1 and TRBJ2-5; 7 bases are a match to TRBD1. The CDR3 length is 15 residues. The junction had 8 bases not matched to a gene; V was cut back by 2 bases and J by 2 bases. From germline, CDR1 is SQVTM and CDR2 ANQGSEA. In DNA form, the CDR3 reads TGCAGCGTTGAAATAGGGGGCAACTCTCAAGAGACCCAGTACTTC. This encodes CSVEIGGNSQETQYF.